This T cell receptor (beta chain) was obtained from a study of cytomegalovirus exposure and HLA in healthy donors. The primer mix had 60 Vbeta and 13 Jbeta primers. The method was immunoSEQ multiplex PCR; TCRdb's version includes in-frame clones alone and lacks a portion of them. The sample holds around 180,000 clones, roughly 71% seen once. On this clone itself: The sample carries other DNA sequences with the same CDR3.

The CDR3 consists of 16 residues. The V and J ends lost 2 bases and 0 bases, in that order; junction bases with no gene match: 3. Germline-derived CDR1 and CDR2 are SGHRS and YFSETQ. Sequences were obtained from PBMCs. This chain links TRBV5-1 with TRBJ2-7; TRBD2 agrees at 12 bases. The receptor's source is a girl under 18 in good health and CMV-seronegative. CDR3 region: CASSLGLAGHSYEQYF. The CDR3 nucleotides read TGCGCCAGCAGCTTAGGACTAGCGGGGCACTCCTACGAGCAGTACTTC.